Following are 28 T cell receptor beta chains from one sample sequenced in a study of identical twins. Using its own MiXCR run on the 5' RACE reads, TCRdb lists one record per CDR3 protein. This table has 400,000 to 650,000 distinct CDR3 sequences, about 20% appearing once. The data also belong to a second study, concerning T cells expressing NK-cell markers.

Sequenced input: CD4+ T cells sorted from blood. These receptors originate from a woman under 30 in good health.

This chain uses TRBV11-3 with TRBJ2-1; TRBD2 aligns across 13 bases. Germline values: CDR1 SGHNT, CDR2 YENEEA. The CDR3 runs 17 residues. The junction had 4 bases not matched to a gene; V was cut back by 4 bases and J by 1 base. The CDR3 DNA sequence: TGTGCCAGCAGCTGGACTAGCGGGAGAGGTTCCTACAATGAGCAGTTCTTC. Its translation is CASSWTSGRGSYNEQFF.

This clonotype has just a few counts. The genes are TRBV7-9 and TRBJ2-5; D unclear. Germline V gene data show CDR1 as SEHNR and CDR2 as FQNEAQ (reference sequence). V was cut by 5 bases and J by 7 bases, with 17 bases left in between. There are 14 residues in the CDR3. The chain's CDR3 is CASSPSNSFGTQYF. The DNA of the CDR3 is TGTGCCAGCAGCCCCAGCAACAGCTTCGGGACCCAGTACTTC.

The J gene is TRBJ1-4, the V gene TRBV7-2; tentatively, D is TRBD1 (6 bases). V was shortened by 5 bases and J by 2 bases, with 12 bases between the two germline ends. Germline CDR1 and CDR2: SGHTA and FQGNSA. The CDR3 totals 15 residues. CDR3 in amino acids: CASSITGTTNEKLFF. CDR3 nucleotide sequence: TGTGCCAGCAGCATAACAGGGACTACTAATGAAAAACTGTTTTTT.

This clonotype was recorded at least ten times. The chain uses TRBV20-1 and TRBJ2-7; TRBD2 agrees at 13 bases. The germline gives CDR1 DFQATT, CDR2 SNEGSKA (reference sequence). The CDR3 runs to 16 residues. J lost 0 bases, V lost 2 bases, and 4 bases had no gene match. CDR3 in DNA: TGCAGTGCTAGATCCGGGACTAGCGGGATCTCCTACGAGCAGTACTTC. Translating it yields CSARSGTSGISYEQYF.

V and J are TRBV4-3 and TRBJ2-1; 7 nucleotides line up with TRBD1. Germline V gene sequence: CDR1 LGHNA, CDR2 YSLEER. CDR3 length: 16 amino acids. V was clipped by 3 bases and J by 5 bases; unmatched bases: 10. As DNA, the CDR3 is TGCGCCAGCAGCCAGGGTGACAGGGAAATGGACAATGAGCAGTTCTTC. Translation gives CASSQGDREMDNEQFF.

The CDR3 region is CASSQHGSTDTQYF. The CDR3 DNA sequence: TGTGCCAGCAGCCAGCACGGATCCACAGATACGCAGTATTTT. J is TRBJ2-3 and V is TRBV3-1; D gene unclear. The germline CDR1 and CDR2 sequences are LGHDT and YNNKEL (reference sequence). This CDR3 has 14 residues. Trimming removed 3 bases from V and 2 bases from J, with 9 bases in between.

The CDR3 spells CASSRSTLAGGSYEQYF. As DNA, the CDR3 is TGCGCCAGCAGCCGTTCGACCTTAGCGGGAGGGTCCTACGAGCAGTACTTC. The J gene is TRBJ2-7, the V gene TRBV5-1, with 11 bases fitting TRBD2. The CDR3 runs to 17 residues. J gave up 1 base and V 4 bases, and 10 bases lay outside the gene matches. CDR1 SGHRS and CDR2 YFSETQ come from the germline V gene.

The CDR3 DNA reads TGCGCCAGCAGCAAACAGGGGGCTGGGACTGAAGCTTTCTTT. Translation gives CASSKQGAGTEAFF. The chain recombines TRBV5-1 with TRBJ1-1, with 9 bases aligning to TRBD1. Germline V CDR1 and CDR2: SGHRS, YFSETQ. The CDR3 consists of 14 residues. Losses at the gene ends were 4 bases for V and 5 bases for J; bases not matched to a gene: 6.

CDR3 amino acids: CAISDGRSSYEQYF. The CDR3 region has the DNA TGTGCCATCAGTGACGGACGGAGCTCCTACGAGCAGTACTTC. The chain combines TRBV10-3 with TRBJ2-7; D remains unclear. The CDR3 covers 14 residues. V lost 3 bases, J lost 0 bases, and 9 bases lay in between. Per germline, CDR1 ENHRY and CDR2 SYGVKD.

The sample holds a few counts of this clonotype. V usage is TRBV7-9 and J usage is TRBJ2-5; TRBD2 matches 8 bases. The CDR3 loop spans 17 amino acids. Germline values: CDR1 SEHNR, CDR2 FQNEAQ (reference sequence). Losses at the gene ends were 1 base for V and 2 bases for J; bases not matched to a gene: 9. The CDR3 sequence is CASSLVIRGRIQETQYF. In nucleotides, the CDR3 is TGTGCCAGCAGCTTAGTTATACGCGGGAGGATACAAGAGACCCAGTACTTC.

Many counts were recorded for this clonotype. J is TRBJ2-1 and V is TRBV6-1, with 12 bases that match TRBD2. The CDR3 totals 15 residues. Germline CDR1 and CDR2: MNHNS and SASEGT. V lost 3 bases, J lost 9 bases, and 6 bases stayed unmatched. The CDR3 here is CASSEVLAGGAEQFF. CDR3 bases: TGTGCCAGCAGTGAGGTCCTAGCGGGGGGGGCTGAGCAGTTCTTC.

This clonotype was observed a few times. This rearrangement joins TRBV3-1 to TRBJ2-7, with 9 bases lining up with TRBD1. The CDR3 extends over 14 amino acids. The germline V gene has CDR1 LGHDT and CDR2 YNNKEL (reference sequence). Trimming removed 4 bases from V and 6 bases from J; junction bases left unmatched: 7. The DNA of the CDR3 is TGTGCCAGCAGCCGGGGGACAGGGTTCTTCGAGCAGTACTTC. Protein: CASSRGTGFFEQYF.

The chain uses TRBV11-2 and TRBJ2-5; weak D call: TRBD1 (5 bases). V lost 0 bases to trimming and J lost 5 bases, with 16 bases between them. CDR1 is SGHAT, CDR2 FQNNGV, per germline. This CDR3 spans 16 amino acids. The CDR3 DNA reads TGTGCCAGCAGCTTAGATCTGGCCAGGGTGGCTGAGACCCAGTACTTC. As protein: CASSLDLARVAETQYF.

This clonotype was counted between two and nine times. V usage is TRBV12-2 and J usage is TRBJ1-6. TRBV12-2 is a listed pseudogene. The CDR3 extends over 14 amino acids. The DNA of the CDR3 is TGTGCAAGTCGCTCTCGGGAGTATAATTCACCCCTCCACTTT. Amino acids: CASRSREYNSPLHF.

CDR3 loop: CASSWGQNNYGYTF. DNA for the CDR3: TGTGCCAGCAGCTGGGGACAGAATAACTATGGCTACACCTTC. V and J are TRBV7-9 and TRBJ1-2; 7 nucleotides line up with TRBD1. Per germline, CDR1 SEHNR and CDR2 FQNEAQ (reference sequence). The junction had 3 bases not matched to a gene; V was cut back by 4 bases and J by 1 base. CDR3 size: 14 residues. Full variable domain (outside the CDR3, taken from reference TRBV7-9 and TRBJ1-2): DTGVSQNPRHKITKRGQNVTFRCDPISEHNRLYWYRQTLGQGPEFLTYFQNEAQLEKSRLLSDRFSAERPKGSFSTLEIQRTEQGDSAMYLCASSWGQNNYGYTFGSGTRLTVV.

This clonotype occurred a few times. The CDR3 DNA is TGTGCCAGCAGAAACAGGAGCCCCGGCTCCTACGAGCAGTACTTC. Translation: CASRNRSPGSYEQYF. This chain uses TRBV27 with TRBJ2-7; D might be TRBD1 (5 bases). This CDR3 has 15 residues. Germline CDR1 and CDR2: MNHEY and SMNVEV (reference sequence). The V end lost 6 bases, the J end lost 0 bases, and 15 bases lay between the germline ends.

This clonotype was counted ten times or more. The genes are TRBV6-5 and TRBJ2-3; no firm D call. This CDR3 has 15 amino acids. Germline CDR1 MNHEY, CDR2 SVGAGI. V dropped 2 bases and J dropped 1 base, with 10 bases sitting between them. CDR3 in amino acids: CASSYTDRGTDTQYF. CDR3 in DNA: TGTGCCAGCAGTTACACGGACCGCGGCACAGATACGCAGTATTTT.

This clonotype came up a few times. The chain carries TRBV10-3 and TRBJ2-2; 8 bases agree with TRBD1. The CDR3 runs to 16 residues. The germline gives CDR1 ENHRY, CDR2 SYGVKD. Trimming took 4 bases from V and 0 from J; bases not matched to a gene: 4. CDR3 loop: CAISGTGFSNTGELFF. The CDR3 coding sequence is TGTGCCATCAGTGGGACAGGGTTTTCGAACACCGGGGAGCTGTTTTTT.

This clonotype was detected a few times. The J gene is TRBJ2-4, the V gene TRBV6-5, with a possible D match to TRBD2 (6 bases). V gave up 6 bases and J gave up 7 bases, with 10 bases separating them. The CDR3 length is 12 residues. Germline CDR1 MNHEY, CDR2 SVGAGI. This chain's CDR3 is CASSSSANIQYF. CDR3 bases: TGTGCCAGCAGCTCTAGCGCGAACATTCAGTACTTC.

This clonotype was found once. V and J are TRBV20-1 and TRBJ2-3; 9 nucleotides line up with TRBD2. The CDR3 loop spans 11 amino acids. The germline V gene encodes CDR1 DFQATT and CDR2 SNEGSKA (reference sequence). The J segment lost 15 bases and the V segment lost 6 bases, leaving 10 bases of the junction unmatched. The CDR3 sequence is CSAAVEGLAYF. CDR3 DNA sequence: TGCAGTGCAGCCGTGGAGGGACTAGCCTATTTT.

The rearrangement uses TRBV25-1 and TRBJ2-3; the D gene is possibly TRBD2 (5 bases). Germline V CDR1 and CDR2: MGHDK, SYGVNS. Between the trimmed V and J ends, which lost 4 bases and 0 bases, there was a span of 11 bases. The CDR3 length is 15 residues. The CDR3 sequence is CASSVLPGSTDTQYF. In DNA, the CDR3 is TGTGCCAGCAGTGTCCTCCCGGGAAGCACAGATACGCAGTATTTT.

This clonotype was found a few times. The gene calls are TRBV6-1 and TRBJ2-2; D may be TRBD1 (6 bases). Trimming cost V 10 bases and J 3 bases, with 18 bases left between them. Germline V lookup: CDR1 MNHNS, CDR2 SASEGT. The CDR3 is 15 residues long. The CDR3 protein is CATRGPQADTGELFF. In DNA form, the CDR3 reads TGTGCCACCAGGGGCCCACAGGCCGACACCGGGGAGCTGTTTTTT.

This clonotype was counted a few times. The chain couples TRBV5-1 to TRBJ2-7; possible D gene TRBD2, 5 bases. V was trimmed by 4 bases and J by 6 bases, leaving 20 bases between them. The CDR3 is 15 amino acids. The germline CDR1 and CDR2 sequences are SGHRS and YFSETQ. The CDR3 DNA is TGCGCCAGCAGCCCAGGACTGATCCTCGCCCCCGAGCAGTACTTC. Translating it yields CASSPGLILAPEQYF.

This clonotype was seen a handful of times. V gene TRBV12-3 or TRBV12-4 combines with J gene TRBJ2-5, with 11 nucleotides matching TRBD2. The CDR3 covers 16 residues. The junction had 6 bases not matched to a gene; V was cut back by 1 base and J by 5 bases. This chain's CDR3 is CASSLEIAGGSETQYF. The CDR3 DNA is TGTGCCAGCAGTTTAGAGATAGCGGGAGGGTCGGAGACCCAGTACTTC.

The rearrangement joins TRBV7-8 to TRBJ2-1, with 7 bases lining up with TRBD1. The CDR3 runs to 17 residues. Germline values: CDR1 SGHVS, CDR2 FQNEAQ. V lost 5 bases and J lost 6; bases outside the gene matches: 16. The CDR3 sequence is CASSHTLGTGTANEQFF. Written as DNA, the CDR3 is TGTGCCAGCAGCCACACGTTAGGGACCGGGACAGCCAATGAGCAGTTCTTC. Based on the CDR3 plus reference TRBV7-8 and TRBJ2-1, the full variable domain is GAGVSQSPRYKVAKRGQDVALRCDPISGHVSLFWYQQALGQGPEFLTYFQNEAQLDKSGLPSDRFFAERPEGSVSTLKIQRTQQEDSAVYLCASSHTLGTGTANEQFFGPGTRLTVL.

This sequence joins TRBV5-1 and TRBJ2-7; 9 bases are shared with TRBD1. CDR1 and CDR2 (germline): SGHRS, YFSETQ. The CDR3 contains 16 residues. After removal of 4 bases from V and 0 bases from J, the junction contained 8 bases not matched to a gene. The chain's CDR3 is CASSRPRDRVSYEQYF. DNA for the CDR3: TGCGCCAGCAGCCGACCCCGGGACAGGGTCTCCTACGAGCAGTACTTC.

This clonotype was counted a few times. The chain carries TRBV10-3 and TRBJ1-2; 9 nucleotides agree with TRBD1. This CDR3 comprises 15 residues. Germline trimming cut 6 bases from V and 8 bases from J; bases unmatched to any gene: 13. CDR1 is ENHRY and CDR2 is SYGVKD in the germline V gene. The CDR3, as DNA: TGTGCCATCAGCCCCGGACAGGGGAATAGTGGGGGCTACACCTTC. Translation: CAISPGQGNSGGYTF.

The V gene is TRBV3-1, the J gene TRBJ1-1; perhaps TRBD1 as D (5 bases). The CDR3 length is 13 residues. V shed 4 bases and J shed 5 bases, with 11 bases lying between them. In germline, CDR1 is LGHDT, CDR2 YNNKEL (reference sequence). The CDR3 sequence is CASSRGRATEAFF. The DNA for the CDR3 is TGTGCCAGCAGCCGGGGCAGGGCGACTGAAGCTTTCTTT.